This TCR beta chain appears in the sequencing data of a study of tumor-infiltrating lymphocytes in primary liver carcinoma. Comments on this clonotype: One end of the junction fails to match germline, which may point to a read error.

The input was about 490 ng total RNA; TCR beta cDNA was made from it with a constant-region primer. TCR beta libraries came from three nested multiplex PCR rounds using slightly modified ARM-PCR. PCR rounds one and two used TRBV1-TRBV30 forward primers with a C-beta reverse primer for 10 cycles each. TCRdb reanalysed the multiplex PCR reads using MiXCR and keeps one entry per CDR3 protein. This repertoire shows about 190,000 distinct CDR3 sequences, 85% found once; its top ten account for roughly 20%. Each 20-30 mg portion of unsorted bulk tissue served as the source for co-extraction of RNA and DNA. The patients carried chronic HBV infection and had received no treatment. This CDR3 is built from 14 residues. Germline V CDR1 and CDR2: SQVTM, ANQGSEA.

This sequence originates from a middle-aged man with primary liver carcinoma and hepatitis B virus infection. J is TRBJ2-5 and V is TRBV29-1, with 7 bases identical to TRBD2. The sequencing sample was made of tumor tissue from primary liver carcinoma. CDR3 DNA sequence: TGCAGTGTTGATTTCGCGGGAGATGGGAAGACCAAGTACTTC. Amino acids: CSVDFAGDGKTKYF.